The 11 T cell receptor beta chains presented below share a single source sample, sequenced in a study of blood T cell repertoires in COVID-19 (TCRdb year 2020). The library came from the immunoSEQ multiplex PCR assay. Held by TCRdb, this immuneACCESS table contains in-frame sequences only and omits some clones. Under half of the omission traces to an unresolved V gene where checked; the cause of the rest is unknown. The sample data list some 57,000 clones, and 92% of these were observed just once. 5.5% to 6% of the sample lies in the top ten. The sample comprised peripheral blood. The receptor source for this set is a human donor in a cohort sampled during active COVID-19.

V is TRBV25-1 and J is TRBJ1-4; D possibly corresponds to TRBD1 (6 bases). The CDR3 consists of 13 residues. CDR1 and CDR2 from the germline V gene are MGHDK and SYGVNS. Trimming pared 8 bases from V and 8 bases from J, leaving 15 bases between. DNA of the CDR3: TGTGCCAGCCAGAAGGAGACAGGCGAAAAACTGTTTTTT. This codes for CASQKETGEKLFF.

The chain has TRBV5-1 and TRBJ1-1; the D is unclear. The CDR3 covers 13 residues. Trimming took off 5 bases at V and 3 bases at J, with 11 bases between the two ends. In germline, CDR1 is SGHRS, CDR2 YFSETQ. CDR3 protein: CASRRLGYTEAFF. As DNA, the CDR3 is TGCGCCAGCAGGCGACTTGGCTACACTGAAGCTTTCTTT.

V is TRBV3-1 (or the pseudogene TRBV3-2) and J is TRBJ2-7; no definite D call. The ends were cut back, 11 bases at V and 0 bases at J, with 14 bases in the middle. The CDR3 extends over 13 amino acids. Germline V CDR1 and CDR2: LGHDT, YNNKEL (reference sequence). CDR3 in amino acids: CAAAALSSYEQYF. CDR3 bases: TGTGCCGCGGCGGCCCTTTCCTCCTACGAGCAGTACTTC.

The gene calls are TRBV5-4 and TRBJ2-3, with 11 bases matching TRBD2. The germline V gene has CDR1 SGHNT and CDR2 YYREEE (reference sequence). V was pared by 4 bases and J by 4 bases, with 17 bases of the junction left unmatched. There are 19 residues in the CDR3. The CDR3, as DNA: TGTGCCAGCAGCCCGAGTTTAGCGGGGGGGCACCCGCCCCCAGATACGCAGTATTTT. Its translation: CASSPSLAGGHPPPDTQYF. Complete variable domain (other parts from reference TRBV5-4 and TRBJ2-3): ETGVTQSPTHLIKTRGQQVTLRCSSQSGHNTVSWYQQALGQGPQFIFQYYREEENGRGNFPPRFSGLQFPNYSSELNVNALELDDSALYLCASSPSLAGGHPPPDTQYFGPGTRLTVL.

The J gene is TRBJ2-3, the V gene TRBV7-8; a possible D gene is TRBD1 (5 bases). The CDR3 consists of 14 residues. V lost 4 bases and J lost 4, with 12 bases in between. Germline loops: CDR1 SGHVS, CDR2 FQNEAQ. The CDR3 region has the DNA TGTGCCAGCAGCTCAGAAGGGGTGGCAGATACGCAGTATTTT. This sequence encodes CASSSEGVADTQYF.

Here the CDR3 reads CASSNIWDRGLDQETQYF. CDR3 nucleotide sequence: TGTGCCAGCAGTAATATTTGGGACAGGGGGCTTGACCAAGAGACCCAGTACTTC. The chain is built from TRBV27 and TRBJ2-5, with 12 bases matching TRBD1. The junction had 10 bases not matched to a gene; V was cut back by 5 bases and J by 0 bases. The CDR3 has 18 residues. Germline lookup yields CDR1 MNHEY and CDR2 SMNVEV (reference sequence).

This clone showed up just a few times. DNA of the CDR3: TGTGCCTGGAGTGAGAGCCGAGATACGCAGTATTTT. This codes for CAWSESRDTQYF. The chain uses TRBV30 and TRBJ2-3; D gene uncertain. CDR1 is GTSNPN, CDR2 SVGIG, per germline (reference sequence). Trimming pared 1 base from V and 5 bases from J, leaving 7 bases between. The CDR3 is made up of 12 amino acids. Complete variable domain (other parts from reference TRBV30 and TRBJ2-3): SQTIHQWPATLVQPVGSPLSLECTVEGTSNPNLYWYRQAAGRGLQLLFYSVGIGQISSEVPQNLSASRPQDRQFILSSKKLLLSDSGFYLCAWSESRDTQYFGPGTRLTVL.

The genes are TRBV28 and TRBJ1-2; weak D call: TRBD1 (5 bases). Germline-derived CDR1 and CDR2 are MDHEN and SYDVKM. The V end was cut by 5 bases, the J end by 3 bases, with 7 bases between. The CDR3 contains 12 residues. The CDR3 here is CASSDSYYGYTF. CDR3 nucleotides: TGTGCCAGCAGTGACAGTTACTATGGCTACACCTTC.

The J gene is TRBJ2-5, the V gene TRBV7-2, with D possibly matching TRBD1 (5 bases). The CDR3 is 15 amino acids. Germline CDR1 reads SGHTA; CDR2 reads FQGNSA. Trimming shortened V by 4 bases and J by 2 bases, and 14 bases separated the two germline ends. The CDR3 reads CASSSMGLEQETQYF. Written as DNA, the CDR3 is TGTGCCAGCAGCTCAATGGGGCTAGAACAAGAGACCCAGTACTTC.

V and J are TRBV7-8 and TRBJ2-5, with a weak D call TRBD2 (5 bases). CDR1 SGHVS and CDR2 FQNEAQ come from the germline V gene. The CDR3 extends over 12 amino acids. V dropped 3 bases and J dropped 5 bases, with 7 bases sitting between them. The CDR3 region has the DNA TGTGCCAGCAGCTTTTCGGGGGAGACCCAGTACTTC. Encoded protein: CASSFSGETQYF.

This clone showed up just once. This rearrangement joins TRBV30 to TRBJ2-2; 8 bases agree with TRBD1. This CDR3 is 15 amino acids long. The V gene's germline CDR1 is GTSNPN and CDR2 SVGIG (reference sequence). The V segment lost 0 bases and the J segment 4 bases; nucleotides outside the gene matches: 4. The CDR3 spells CAWSVGTGSTGELFF. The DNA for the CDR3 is TGTGCCTGGAGTGTTGGGACAGGTTCCACCGGGGAGCTGTTTTTT.